This entry concerns a single T cell receptor (beta chain). Antigen specificity is unknown. These data belong to a study of T cell responses to AZD1222 COVID-19 vaccine. General study results and limits: Spike-spanning, vaccine-associated CD4 TCRs were dominant at 160-218 and 743-854.

TCRdb keeps only in-frame clones here, not all; method: immunoSEQ multiplex PCR. The sample includes about 110,000 clones, 84% of them seen just once. The sequence was obtained from an adult in good health. This specimen consisted of peripheral blood, obtained on day 0 of AZD1222 vaccination.

CDR3 loop: CASSMWHEQFF. In nucleotides, the CDR3 is TGTGCCAGTAGTATGTGGCATGAGCAGTTCTTC. The genes are TRBV19 and TRBJ2-1; D gene ambiguous. From germline, CDR1 is LNHDA and CDR2 SQIVND (reference sequence). The CDR3 spans 11 residues. V shed 3 bases and J shed 8 bases, with 5 bases lying between them.